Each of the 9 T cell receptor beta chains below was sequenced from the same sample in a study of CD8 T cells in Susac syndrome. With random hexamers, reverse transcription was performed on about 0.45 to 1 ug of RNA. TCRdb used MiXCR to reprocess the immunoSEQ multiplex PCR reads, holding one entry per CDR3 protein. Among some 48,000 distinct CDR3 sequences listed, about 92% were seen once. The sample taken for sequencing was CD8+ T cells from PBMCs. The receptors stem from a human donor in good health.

The CDR3 loop reads CASSLTSGRPSGANVLTF. The CDR3 coding sequence is TGCGCCAGCAGCCTGACTAGCGGGAGGCCCTCTGGGGCCAACGTCCTGACTTTC. The J gene is TRBJ2-6, the V gene TRBV5-1; 13 positions agree with TRBD2. V lost 4 bases and J lost 0; bases outside the gene matches: 4. The CDR3 is 18 residues long. Germline V CDR1 and CDR2: SGHRS, YFSETQ.

The CDR3 region has the DNA TGTGCCAGCAGCCAAGAGGGGCGAGGGAGCTATGAGCAGTTCTTC. Translation: CASSQEGRGSYEQFF. The gene calls are TRBV3-1 and TRBJ2-1; perhaps D is TRBD1 or TRBD2 (5 bases each). The germline V and J ends were trimmed by 0 bases and 8 bases, with 14 bases remaining between them. The V gene's germline CDR1 is LGHDT and CDR2 YNNKEL (reference sequence). The CDR3 is 15 amino acids.

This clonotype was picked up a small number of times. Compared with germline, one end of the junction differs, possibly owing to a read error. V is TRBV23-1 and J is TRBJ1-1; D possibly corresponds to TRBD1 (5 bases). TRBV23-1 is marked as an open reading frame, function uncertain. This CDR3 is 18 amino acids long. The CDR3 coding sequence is TGTGCCAGCAGTCAAATGGGACCCCCGGGCAGGGATAACACTGAAGCTTTCTTT. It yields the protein CASSQMGPPGRDNTEAFF.

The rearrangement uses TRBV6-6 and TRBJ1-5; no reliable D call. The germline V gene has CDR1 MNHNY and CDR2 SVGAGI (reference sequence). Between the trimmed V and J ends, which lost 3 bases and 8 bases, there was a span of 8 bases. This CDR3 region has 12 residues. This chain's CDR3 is CASSYLTEPQHF. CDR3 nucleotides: TGTGCCAGCAGTTATCTGACGGAGCCCCAGCATTTT.

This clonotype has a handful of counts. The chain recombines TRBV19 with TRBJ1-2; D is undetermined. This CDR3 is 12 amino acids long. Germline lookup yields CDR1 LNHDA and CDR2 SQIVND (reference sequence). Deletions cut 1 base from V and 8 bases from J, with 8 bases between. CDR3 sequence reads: CASSIGGEGYTF. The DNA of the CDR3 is TGTGCCAGTAGTATAGGTGGAGAGGGCTACACCTTC.

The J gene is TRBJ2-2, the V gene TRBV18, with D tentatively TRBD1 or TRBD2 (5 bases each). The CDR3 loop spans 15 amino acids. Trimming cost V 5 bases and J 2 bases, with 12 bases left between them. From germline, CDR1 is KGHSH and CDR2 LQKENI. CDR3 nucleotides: TGTGCCAGCTCAACCGGGACGACCAACACCGGGGAGCTGTTTTTT. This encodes CASSTGTTNTGELFF.

The CDR3 reads CASSDSSGRANNEQFF. The CDR3 region has the DNA TGTGCCAGCAGTGACTCTAGCGGGAGGGCCAATAATGAGCAGTTCTTC. The chain couples TRBV2 to TRBJ2-1; TRBD2 agrees at 12 bases. Germline V gene data show CDR1 as SNHLY and CDR2 as FYNNEI. The junction had 7 bases not matched to a gene; V was cut back by 3 bases and J by 7 bases. There are 16 residues in the CDR3.

Written as DNA, the CDR3 is TGTGCCAGCAGCCCGGGACAGGGGCGCGTCAATGAGCAGTTCTTC. It codes for CASSPGQGRVNEQFF. The gene calls are TRBV6-5 and TRBJ2-1; 10 bases align to TRBD1. J gave up 6 bases and V 6 bases, and 8 bases lay outside the gene matches. Germline loops: CDR1 MNHEY, CDR2 SVGAGI. This CDR3 region has 15 residues.

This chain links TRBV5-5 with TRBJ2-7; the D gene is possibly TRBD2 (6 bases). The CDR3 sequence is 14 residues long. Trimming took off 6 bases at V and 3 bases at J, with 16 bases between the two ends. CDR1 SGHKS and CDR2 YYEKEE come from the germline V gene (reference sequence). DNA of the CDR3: TGTGCCAGCACCCAGAGCGGGCGGCTCTACGAGCAGTACTTC. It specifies CASTQSGRLYEQYF.